This T cell receptor (beta chain) derives from a study of shared clonotypes between healthy human individuals. Whole-study findings and limits: There were few donors, and this limited the genetic and exposure-history diversity represented.

This CDR3 region has 12 residues. Germline V gene lookup returns CDR1 MDHEN and CDR2 SYDVKM. V shed 7 bases and J shed 3 bases, with 9 bases lying between them. Sequencing used immunoSEQ multiplex PCR; TCRdb keeps in-frame clones, though not all of them. The sample yields 1,100,000 or so clones, 70% to 80% seen once. Regarding this clone: Its target is unknown.

This TCR derives from a young man in good health. Some clones in this sample may be carry-over from other donors' samples. The sequenced sample consisted of memory CD4+ T cells from PBMCs. Subset here: CD45RA-negative fraction. The rearrangement links TRBV28 to TRBJ2-5; tentatively, D is TRBD1 or TRBD2 (6 bases each). CDR3: CASTGAKETQYF. The CDR3 DNA is TGTGCCAGCACGGGGGCAAAAGAGACCCAGTACTTC.